This passage covers 5 T cell receptor beta chains from one sample sequenced in a study of T cell repertoires in cytomegalovirus infection. Each CDR3 protein gets one entry after TCRdb re-called the reads with MiXCR. The table lists some 800,000 distinct CDR3 sequences, 25% to 30% of them singletons. Their recognized antigens are unknown. The sequences come from cultured CD8+ T cells from PBMCs, collected from culture after CMV antigen stimulation. Receptors originate from a human donor in good health (CMV status not recorded). Some clones in this sample may be carry-over from other donors' samples.

The chain links TRBV7-6 to TRBJ2-3, with 8 bases lining up with TRBD2. V lost 5 bases to trimming and J lost 3 bases; unmatched junction nucleotides: 13. CDR1 and CDR2 from the germline V gene are SGHVS and FNYEAQ. CDR3 length: 17 residues. CDR3 amino acids: CASSPRSGGRGTDTQYF. The DNA of the CDR3 is TGTGCCAGCAGCCCCCGGTCGGGGGGGCGCGGGACAGATACGCAGTATTTT.

As regards this clonotype: A read error may be the cause here, since a much bigger clone is one base away. This sequence joins TRBV7-3 and TRBJ2-5; 11 bases are shared with TRBD2. Germline assignment: CDR1 SGHTA and CDR2 FQGTGA. The trim removed 5 bases at V and 2 bases at J, leaving 4 bases unmatched. This CDR3 comprises 15 residues. The CDR3 loop reads CASSHSGGAQETQYF. The CDR3 nucleotides are TGTGCCAGCAGCCATAGCGGGGGGGCACAAGAGACCCAGTACTTC.

This clonotype came up a few times. The chain carries TRBV7-8 and TRBJ2-2; D is possibly TRBD2 (7 bases). The germline V gene encodes CDR1 SGHVS and CDR2 FQNEAQ. The CDR3 covers 17 residues. V was cut by 4 bases and J by 5 bases, with 20 bases left in between. The CDR3 DNA sequence: TGTGCCAGCAGCTACGGGAGGTCGTCAGGGGAAACCGGGGAGCTGTTTTTT. Residues: CASSYGRSSGETGELFF.

V is TRBV4-2 and J is TRBJ1-2; the match to TRBD1 covers 12 bases. The length of the CDR3 is 14 residues. V lost 8 bases and J lost 7; bases outside the gene matches: 8. Germline V gene data show CDR1 as LGHNA and CDR2 as YNFKEQ. The DNA for the CDR3 is TGTGCCAGCGGACCCTGGGACAGGGGGCTTGGCTACACCTTC. Translation gives CASGPWDRGLGYTF.

CDR3 DNA: TGTGCCAGCGGCGGAGGTCGTCGGACTAGCGGGGGTAGCTCCTACAATGAGCAGTTCTTC. Residues: CASGGGRRTSGGSSYNEQFF. This chain connects TRBV2 to TRBJ2-1; 13 bases match TRBD2. After removal of 8 bases from V and 0 bases from J, the junction contained 16 bases not matched to a gene. Germline V CDR1 and CDR2: SNHLY, FYNNEI. The CDR3 is 20 residues long.